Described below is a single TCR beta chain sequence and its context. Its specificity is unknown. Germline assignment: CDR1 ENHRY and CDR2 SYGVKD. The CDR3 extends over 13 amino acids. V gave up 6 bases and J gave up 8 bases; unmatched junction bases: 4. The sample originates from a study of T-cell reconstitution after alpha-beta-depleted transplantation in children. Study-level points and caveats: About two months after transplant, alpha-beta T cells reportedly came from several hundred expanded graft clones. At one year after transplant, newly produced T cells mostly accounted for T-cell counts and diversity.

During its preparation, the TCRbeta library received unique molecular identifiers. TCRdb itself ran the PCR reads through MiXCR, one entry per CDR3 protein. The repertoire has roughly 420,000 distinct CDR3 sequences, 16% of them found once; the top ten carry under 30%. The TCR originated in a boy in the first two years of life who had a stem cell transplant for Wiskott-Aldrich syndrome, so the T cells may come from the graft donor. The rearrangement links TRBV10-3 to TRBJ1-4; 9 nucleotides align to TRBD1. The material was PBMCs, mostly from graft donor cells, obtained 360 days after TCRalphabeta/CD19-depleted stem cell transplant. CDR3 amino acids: CAISGQGREKLFF. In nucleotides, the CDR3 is TGTGCCATCAGCGGACAGGGGCGGGAAAAACTGTTTTTT.